These 29 T cell receptor beta chains were sequenced from one sample in a study of T cells after yellow fever vaccination. TCRdb re-called the 5' RACE reads with MiXCR, one entry per CDR3 protein. The table records roughly 310,000 distinct CDR3 sequences, 8.7% of them present only once. Sequencing was performed on PBMCs, taken on the day of the first yellow fever vaccination. All receptors come from a young man who received the YFV17D yellow fever vaccine.

This chain joins TRBV23-1 and TRBJ2-2; D gene ambiguous. TRBV23-1 is recorded as an ORF, its role being uncertain. V lost 0 bases and J 2 bases, leaving 13 bases between the germline ends. The CDR3 loop spans 17 amino acids. CDR3: CASSQSKRQSNTGELFF. The CDR3 DNA is TGCGCCAGCAGTCAATCGAAACGGCAGTCTAACACCGGGGAGCTGTTTTTT.

CDR3 DNA sequence: TGTGCCAGCAGCCAGCGCGGCTCCTACGAGCAGTACTTC. As protein: CASSQRGSYEQYF. J is TRBJ2-7 and V is TRBV3-1; D unclear. Germline values: CDR1 LGHDT, CDR2 YNNKEL (reference sequence). The CDR3 loop spans 13 amino acids. Trimming took 3 bases from V and 0 from J, leaving 6 bases between them.

The rearrangement uses TRBV7-9 and TRBJ1-1; D gene ambiguous. This CDR3 is built from 13 residues. Germline V gives CDR1 SEHNR, CDR2 FQNEAQ (reference sequence). Trimming stripped 5 bases from V and 5 bases from J, with 12 bases between. The CDR3: CASSKQVRTEAFF. The CDR3 nucleotides are TGTGCCAGCAGCAAGCAGGTTAGGACTGAAGCTTTCTTT.

The rearrangement uses TRBV7-9 and TRBJ2-5; a possible D gene is TRBD1 (6 bases). The CDR3 extends over 13 amino acids. Germline V gene sequence: CDR1 SEHNR, CDR2 FQNEAQ (reference sequence). Trimming took 5 bases from V and 4 from J, leaving 11 bases between them. The CDR3 is CASSIMDRETQYF. The CDR3 DNA is TGTGCCAGCAGCATTATGGACAGAGAGACCCAGTACTTC.

A few counts support this clonotype. The J gene is TRBJ2-2, the V gene TRBV5-6; D is unclear. Looked up from germline, CDR1 is SGHDT and CDR2 is YYEEEE. The CDR3 loop spans 13 amino acids. Trimming removed 4 bases from V and 6 bases from J, with 10 bases in between. CDR3 nucleotide sequence: TGTGCCAGCAGCCGGCCAGGCCCCGGGGAGCTGTTTTTT. This gives the protein CASSRPGPGELFF.

This chain links TRBV7-9 with TRBJ1-4; D remains ambiguous. Germline V gene sequence: CDR1 SEHNR, CDR2 FQNEAQ (reference sequence). Trimming took off 5 bases at V and 0 bases at J, with 13 bases between the two ends. This CDR3 region has 16 residues. The CDR3 nucleotides read TGTGCCAGCAGCCACCAAAGTTGGGCAACTAATGAAAAACTGTTTTTT. Its translation is CASSHQSWATNEKLFF.

The V and J genes are TRBV4-3 and TRBJ2-2, with no clear D. Trimming took off 0 bases at V and 0 bases at J, with 8 bases between the two ends. The length of the CDR3 is 16 residues. Germline V gene lookup returns CDR1 LGHNA and CDR2 YSLEER. The CDR3, as DNA: TGCGCCAGCAGCCAAGATACCAGGCCGAACACCGGGGAGCTGTTTTTT. It specifies CASSQDTRPNTGELFF.

V is TRBV10-3 and J is TRBJ1-1; D gene ambiguous. V was shortened by 5 bases and J by 8 bases, with 12 bases between the two germline ends. The CDR3 has 12 amino acids. Germline lookup yields CDR1 ENHRY and CDR2 SYGVKD. The CDR3 DNA reads as TGTGCCATCAGTCCGTCTCCGGGGGAAGCTTTCTTT. Its protein product is CAISPSPGEAFF.

At least ten counts were recorded for this clonotype. The V call is TRBV5-4, the J call TRBJ1-4, with 10 bases identical to TRBD1. From germline, CDR1 is SGHNT and CDR2 YYREEE (reference sequence). This CDR3 has 14 residues. Trimming took 4 bases from V and 7 from J; bases not matched to a gene: 4. Here the CDR3 reads CASSRQGATEKLFF. The CDR3 DNA reads TGTGCCAGCAGCAGACAGGGGGCGACTGAAAAACTGTTTTTT.

This clonotype was seen a few times. This chain joins TRBV5-1 and TRBJ2-1, with 9 nucleotides matching TRBD2. Germline V lookup: CDR1 SGHRS, CDR2 YFSETQ. The V gene end was trimmed by 0 bases and the J gene end by 0 bases; junction bases not matched to a gene: 7. This CDR3 contains 18 residues. The CDR3 DNA reads as TGCGCCAGCAGCTTGGCCAGGGGCGGGGGGGCCTCCTACAATGAGCAGTTCTTC. Protein: CASSLARGGGASYNEQFF.

This clonotype came up many times. This chain connects TRBV6-2 or TRBV6-3 to TRBJ2-2; D is uncertain. The CDR3 is 13 residues long. Looked up from germline, CDR1 is MNHEY and CDR2 is SVGEGT. Trimming shortened V by 2 bases and J by 5 bases, and 6 bases separated the two germline ends. Written as DNA, the CDR3 is TGTGCCAGCAGTTACGGGGAAACCGGGGAGCTGTTTTTT. Its protein product is CASSYGETGELFF.

On this clonotype itself: An end of the junction does not agree with germline; a read error may underlie this. The chain has TRBV4-1 and TRBJ2-5; D call uncertain. CDR1 is MGHRA and CDR2 is YSYEKL in the germline V gene. The CDR3 runs 13 residues. CDR3 in amino acids: CASSLFGEEAQYF. The DNA for the CDR3 is TGCGCCAGCAGCCTTTTTGGGGAAGAGGCCCAGTACTTC.

This clonotype was recorded a few times. This rearrangement joins TRBV11-2 to TRBJ2-7; D not certain. This CDR3 is 14 amino acids long. Germline assignment: CDR1 SGHAT and CDR2 FQNNGV. V lost 1 base, J lost 2 bases, and 9 bases lay in between. The CDR3 DNA follows: TGTGCCAGCAGCTTAGGTCTGATAACCTACGAGCAGTACTTC. Residues: CASSLGLITYEQYF.

This clonotype occurred a few times. The rearrangement uses TRBV7-2 and TRBJ1-6; possibly TRBD1 for D (5 bases). Germline CDR1 and CDR2: SGHTA and FQGNSA. Deletions cut 2 bases from V and 7 bases from J, with 15 bases between. The CDR3 is made up of 16 amino acids. The CDR3 loop is CASSLIAGTGNSPLHF. DNA for the CDR3: TGTGCCAGCAGCTTAATAGCCGGGACGGGGAATTCACCCCTCCACTTT.

This clonotype was detected a few times. The chain links TRBV28 to TRBJ1-3; 8 positions agree with TRBD1. V dropped 5 bases and J dropped 3; count of bases not matched to a gene: 9. CDR1 and CDR2 (germline): MDHEN, SYDVKM. CDR3 length: 16 residues. CDR3 sequence: CASSRTGGGGGNTIYF. In DNA form, the CDR3 reads TGTGCCAGCAGTCGAACAGGGGGAGGAGGTGGAAACACCATATATTTT.

The chain has TRBV5-1 and TRBJ1-6; D remains unclear. V gave up 0 bases and J gave up 0 bases, with 1 base separating them. The CDR3 has 14 residues. Germline V gene sequence: CDR1 SGHRS, CDR2 YFSETQ. The CDR3 bases are TGCGCCAGCAGCTTGGGCTCCTATAATTCACCCCTCCACTTT. This translates into CASSLGSYNSPLHF. Together with reference TRBV5-1 and TRBJ1-6, the CDR3 gives the full variable domain: KAGVTQTPRYLIKTRGQQVTLSCSPISGHRSVSWYQQTPGQGLQFLFEYFSETQRNKGNFPGRFSGRQFSNSRSEMNVSTLELGDSALYLCASSLGSYNSPLHFGNGTRLTVT.

This clonotype has just a few counts. The chain is built from TRBV18 and TRBJ1-1; no firm D call. Germline V gene sequence: CDR1 KGHSH, CDR2 LQKENI. The CDR3 is 15 amino acids. V lost 3 bases and J lost 1, with 12 bases in between. CDR3 residues: CASSPPGRTNTEAFF. The CDR3 DNA sequence: TGTGCCAGCTCACCGCCCGGACGGACGAACACTGAAGCTTTCTTT.

A note on this clonotype: The final CDR3 position lacks the conserved phenylalanine or tryptophan, pointing to a likely read error. The J gene is TRBJ2-2, the V gene TRBV4-3, with a weak D call TRBD1 (6 bases). Germline V gene lookup returns CDR1 LGHNA and CDR2 YSLEER. Trimming left V 3 bases short and J 5 bases short, with 13 bases between. This CDR3 region has 15 residues. CDR3 coding DNA: TGCGCCAGCAGCCAGAATTACAGGGAGACCGGGGAGCTGTTTTTA. This gives the protein CASSQNYRETGELFL.

The V call is TRBV5-1, the J call TRBJ1-1; D might be TRBD1 (5 bases). Looked up from germline, CDR1 is SGHRS and CDR2 is YFSETQ. The CDR3 consists of 14 residues. With 7 bases removed from V and 0 bases from J, the gap between germline ends came to 13 bases. This CDR3 is CASESGDLNTEAFF. The CDR3 nucleotides are TGCGCCAGCGAATCGGGGGACCTGAACACTGAAGCTTTCTTT.

CDR3 nucleotides: TGTGCCAGCAGCTTAGTTGGCGGCAGTGAAGCTTTCTTT. This gives the protein CASSLVGGSEAFF. J is TRBJ1-1 and V is TRBV11-2; D is ambiguous. Germline values: CDR1 SGHAT, CDR2 FQNNGV. The CDR3 runs 13 residues. V was shortened by 1 base and J by 7 bases, with 10 bases between the two germline ends.

This clonotype was counted a few times. The chain carries TRBV5-6 and TRBJ2-1; 9 nucleotides agree with TRBD1. V shed 4 bases and J 10 bases; nucleotides not matched to a gene: 6. This CDR3 contains 13 residues. Germline V lookup: CDR1 SGHDT, CDR2 YYEEEE. This CDR3 reads CASSPNRGLEQFF. As DNA, the CDR3 is TGTGCCAGCAGCCCCAACAGGGGGCTCGAGCAGTTCTTC. Filled out from reference TRBV5-6 and TRBJ2-1, the complete variable domain reads DAGVTQSPTHLIKTRGQQVTLRCSPKSGHDTVSWYQQALGQGPQFIFQYYEEEERQRGNFPDRFSGHQFPNYSSELNVNALLLGDSALYLCASSPNRGLEQFFGPGTRLTVL.

This chain connects TRBV12-3 or TRBV12-4 to TRBJ2-3; no firm D call. The CDR3 covers 17 residues. V was cut by 5 bases and J by 0 bases, with 18 bases left in between. CDR3 residues: CASSRDPFPPSTDTQYF. In DNA, the CDR3 is TGTGCCAGCAGTCGAGACCCCTTTCCTCCTAGCACAGATACGCAGTATTTT.

This rearrangement joins TRBV15 to TRBJ1-4; D is uncertain. Germline CDR1 is LNHNV and CDR2 is YYDKDF (reference sequence). The V and J ends lost 5 bases and 0 bases respectively, with 10 bases between them. The CDR3 is 15 amino acids. CDR3 nucleotides: TGTGCCACCAGCTCCCGACTCTCAACTAATGAAAAACTGTTTTTT. It translates to CATSSRLSTNEKLFF.

The rearrangement joins TRBV20-1 to TRBJ1-1; D may be TRBD1 (5 bases). The length of the CDR3 is 13 residues. Trimming took off 0 bases at V and 2 bases at J, with 7 bases between the two ends. The germline CDR1 and CDR2 sequences are DFQATT and SNEGSKA (reference sequence). This chain's CDR3 is CSAREGGNTEAFF. As DNA, the CDR3 is TGCAGTGCTAGAGAGGGGGGAAACACTGAAGCTTTCTTT.

V is TRBV3-1 and J is TRBJ2-7, with D uncertain. The germline V and J ends were trimmed by 5 bases and 6 bases, with 8 bases remaining between them. CDR1 is LGHDT, CDR2 YNNKEL, per germline (reference sequence). This CDR3 comprises 11 residues. The DNA of the CDR3 is TGTGCCAGCAGCTTATCCCGCGAGCAGTACTTC. Translating it yields CASSLSREQYF.

This clonotype was observed a few times. J is TRBJ1-2 and V is TRBV14; perhaps TRBD1 as D (5 bases). V was shortened by 2 bases and J by 2 bases, with 12 bases between the two germline ends. The CDR3 is 15 amino acids. CDR1 is SGHDN, CDR2 FVKESK, per germline. CDR3 sequence (DNA): TGTGCCAGCAGCCAATTAGGGGACGAGAACTATGGCTACACCTTC. Its translation: CASSQLGDENYGYTF.

The chain employs TRBV20-1 and TRBJ2-3; a possible D gene is TRBD2 (6 bases). Germline V gene sequence: CDR1 DFQATT, CDR2 SNEGSKA (reference sequence). This CDR3 spans 15 amino acids. The V end lost 6 bases, the J end lost 2 bases, and 18 bases lay between the germline ends. The CDR3 loop is CSAPDSSEITDTQYF. CDR3 nucleotides: TGCAGTGCCCCCGATTCTAGCGAGATCACAGATACGCAGTATTTT.

This clonotype was seen repeatedly, ten times or more. The chain has TRBV20-1 and TRBJ1-5; perhaps TRBD1 as D (5 bases). CDR1 is DFQATT and CDR2 is SNEGSKA in the germline V gene (reference sequence). The CDR3 is made up of 18 amino acids. Trimming stripped 2 bases from V and 4 bases from J, with 24 bases between. For the CDR3, the DNA is TGCAGTGCTAGAAAACTCCTCCGGGGGAGGAAGGTTAATCAGCCCCAGCATTTT. Translation gives CSARKLLRGRKVNQPQHF.

The table lists this clonotype with many counts. J is TRBJ2-4 and V is TRBV7-2; D is undetermined. Germline assignment: CDR1 SGHTA and CDR2 FQGNSA. The germline V and J ends were trimmed by 5 bases and 5 bases, with 10 bases remaining between them. The CDR3 spans 13 residues. Here the CDR3 reads CASSLRVQNIQYF. In DNA, the CDR3 is TGTGCCAGCAGCCTTAGGGTCCAAAACATTCAGTACTTC.